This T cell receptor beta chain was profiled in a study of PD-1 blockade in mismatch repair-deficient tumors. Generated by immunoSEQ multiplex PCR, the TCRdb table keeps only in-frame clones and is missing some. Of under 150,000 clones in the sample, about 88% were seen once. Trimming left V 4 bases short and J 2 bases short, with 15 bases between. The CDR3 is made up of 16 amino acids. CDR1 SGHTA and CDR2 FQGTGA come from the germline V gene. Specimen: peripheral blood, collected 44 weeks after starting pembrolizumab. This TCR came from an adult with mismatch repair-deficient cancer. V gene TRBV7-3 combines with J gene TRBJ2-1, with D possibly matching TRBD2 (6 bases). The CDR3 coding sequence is TGTGCCAGCAGCTATAGCGGAGGGAACGCCTACAATGAGCAGTTCTTC. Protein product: CASSYSGGNAYNEQFF.